This TCR beta chain was recorded in a study of cytomegalovirus exposure and HLA in healthy donors. PCR used 60 Vbeta primers and 13 Jbeta primers. Authors' data handling: Unique TCR beta chains numbered around 80 million in a later analysis, with roughly 10 million shared. Assay used: immunoSEQ multiplex PCR; TCRdb lists only in-frame clones, some missing. That table furnishes V, J and clone size, whereas the DNA furnished D and trimming. The table records some 44,000 clones, about 85% of them present only once. CDR3 length: 14 residues. CDR1 is MRHNA, CDR2 SNTAGT, per germline. The trim removed 6 bases at V and 0 bases at J, leaving 3 bases unmatched.

V and J are TRBV6-4 and TRBJ2-3; 7 bases fit TRBD2. This TCR was recovered from a woman in her thirties or forties in good health and CMV-seropositive. Input material: PBMCs. This chain's CDR3 is CASSRGGSTDTQYF. The CDR3 DNA reads as TGTGCCAGCAGCCGCGGGGGTAGCACAGATACGCAGTATTTT.